Reported below is one TCR beta chain. Its matching antigen is unknown. The germline V and J ends were trimmed by 5 bases and 2 bases, with 6 bases remaining between them. There are 12 residues in the CDR3. CDR1 and CDR2 from the germline V gene are MNHNY and SVGAGI (reference sequence). This record comes from a study of T cell responses to AZD1222 COVID-19 vaccine. The assay was immunoSEQ multiplex PCR, and TCRdb's table has in-frame clones only and misses some. The profile shows about 83,000 clones, about 93% of them singletons. Overall study findings and caveats: Among spike-specific TCRs, nearly half reportedly target unmutated variant regions. Females made up more of the donors, who were largely white British, and clonal diversity may have come out too low. Without day 14 samples, only post-peak T cell repertoires were studied.

This receptor was obtained from an adult in good health. The chain is built from TRBV6-6 and TRBJ2-5; perhaps TRBD1 as D (5 bases). The starting material was peripheral blood, obtained on day 0 of MenACWY control vaccination. In DNA, the CDR3 is TGTGCCAGCAGTCAGGGACAAGAGACCCAGTACTTC. Translating it yields CASSQGQETQYF.